The next 29 T cell receptor beta chains were all read from a single sample in a study of shared clonotypes between healthy human individuals. The table came from immunoSEQ multiplex PCR; TCRdb's copy has only in-frame clones and leaves some out. The sample has around 1.9 million clones, 85% to 95% seen once. CD45RO-negative CD8 cells positively selected for CCR7 made up the naive population, which excluded terminally differentiated effector memory CD45RA+ cells. The sample comprised naive CD8+ T cells from PBMCs. The receptors derive from a man aged 18 to 29 in good health. Some clones in this sample may be carry-over from other donors' samples.

The rearrangement uses TRBV6-5 and TRBJ2-1; TRBD2 is a possible D gene (5 bases). Per the germline V gene, CDR1 is MNHEY and CDR2 is SVGAGI. The CDR3 is made up of 14 amino acids. V was shortened by 4 bases and J by 6 bases, with 13 bases between the two germline ends. The CDR3 sequence is CASSWSIEGNEQFF. CDR3 in DNA: TGTGCCAGCAGTTGGTCGATAGAGGGCAATGAGCAGTTCTTC.

The CDR3 sequence: CASSLWGSLVYEQYF. The CDR3 nucleotides read TGTGCCAGCAGTTTATGGGGCAGCCTGGTCTACGAGCAGTACTTC. V gene TRBV27 combines with J gene TRBJ2-7; maybe TRBD1 (5 bases). The CDR3 runs 15 residues. V lost 1 base to trimming and J lost 3 bases, with 13 bases between them. Germline CDR1 MNHEY, CDR2 SMNVEV (reference sequence).

The chain links TRBV29-1 to TRBJ2-7; the D gene is possibly TRBD2 (7 bases). Germline-derived CDR1 and CDR2 are SQVTM and ANQGSEA. CDR3 length equals 14 residues. The ends were cut back, 2 bases at V and 1 base at J, with 12 bases in the middle. CDR3 protein: CSVEYREGSYEQYF. CDR3 DNA sequence: TGCAGCGTTGAATACAGGGAGGGTTCCTACGAGCAGTACTTC.

This sequence joins TRBV6-1 and TRBJ1-3; D is perhaps TRBD1 (6 bases). Germline V gene sequence: CDR1 MNHNS, CDR2 SASEGT. The CDR3 covers 15 residues. Deletions cut 8 bases from V and 0 bases from J, with 14 bases between. This chain's CDR3 is CASAQGTISGNTIYF. CDR3 sequence (DNA): TGTGCCAGCGCCCAAGGGACAATCTCTGGAAACACCATATATTTT.

This clone was picked up one time. The V and J genes are TRBV7-8 and TRBJ2-1; 13 bases match TRBD2. CDR3 length: 15 residues. Germline CDR1 reads SGHVS; CDR2 reads FQNEAQ. Losses at the gene ends were 3 bases for V and 6 bases for J; bases not matched to a gene: 2. This chain's CDR3 is CASSFGLAGVNEQFF. CDR3 nucleotide sequence: TGTGCCAGCAGCTTTGGACTAGCGGGAGTCAATGAGCAGTTCTTC.

The V and J genes are TRBV10-1 and TRBJ2-7; 7 bases agree with TRBD2. Per the germline V gene, CDR1 is WNHNN and CDR2 is SYGVQD (reference sequence). The CDR3 runs 14 residues. V shed 6 bases and J 2 bases; nucleotides not matched to a gene: 7. The CDR3, as DNA: TGCGCCAGCAGCCGGGGGGTGGAGGCCTACGAGCAGTACTTC. This sequence encodes CASSRGVEAYEQYF.

The chain combines TRBV7-9 with TRBJ1-4; D is ambiguous. This CDR3 has 13 residues. Germline V gene data show CDR1 as SEHNR and CDR2 as FQNEAQ (reference sequence). V lost 6 bases, J lost 8 bases, and 13 bases lay in between. CDR3 nucleotide sequence: TGTGCCAGCAGTTTTCCGGTCGGCGAAAAACTGTTTTTT. It specifies CASSFPVGEKLFF.

This clone has just a few counts. V usage is TRBV10-1 and J usage is TRBJ2-7, with 9 positions matching TRBD1. This CDR3 has 16 residues. Germline values: CDR1 WNHNN, CDR2 SYGVQD (reference sequence). The V gene end was trimmed by 2 bases and the J gene end by 5 bases; junction bases not matched to a gene: 10. The CDR3: CASSEVYGTGPDEQYF. CDR3 coding DNA: TGCGCCAGCAGTGAGGTATATGGGACAGGGCCCGACGAGCAGTACTTC.

This chain uses TRBV4-2 with TRBJ2-1; the match to TRBD2 covers 11 bases. CDR3 size: 16 residues. Trimming at V came to 0 bases and at J to 3 bases, leaving 1 base not matched to a gene. Germline CDR1 and CDR2: LGHNA and YNFKEQ. CDR3 region: CASSQDTSGSYNEQFF. The CDR3 coding sequence is TGTGCCAGCAGCCAAGATACTAGCGGGAGCTACAATGAGCAGTTCTTC.

V gene TRBV7-6 combines with J gene TRBJ2-7, with 11 nucleotides matching TRBD1. Looked up from germline, CDR1 is SGHVS and CDR2 is FNYEAQ. J gave up 6 bases and V 1 base, and 8 bases lay outside the gene matches. The CDR3 has 16 residues. The CDR3 coding sequence is TGTGCCAGCAGCTTAGAAAGGGAGGGACAGGGGGGCGAGCAGTACTTC. This translates into CASSLEREGQGGEQYF.

As for this clone: In the same sample, other DNA sequences code for this CDR3. The J gene is TRBJ2-7, the V gene TRBV5-6, with D perhaps matching TRBD1 or TRBD2 (5 bases each). Between the trimmed V and J ends, which lost 0 bases and 6 bases, there was a span of 10 bases. The CDR3 spans 13 residues. Germline V lookup: CDR1 SGHDT, CDR2 YYEEEE. CDR3 DNA: TGTGCCAGCAGCTTGGGGGGCCGGGGCGAGCAGTACTTC. It yields the protein CASSLGGRGEQYF.

The CDR3 DNA follows: TGTGCCACCGGATCTAGCAATCAGCCCCAGCATTTT. Protein product: CATGSSNQPQHF. The gene calls are TRBV15 and TRBJ1-5; D not resolved. The germline V gene has CDR1 LNHNV and CDR2 YYDKDF (reference sequence). Trimming stripped 8 bases from V and 0 bases from J, with 5 bases between. The CDR3 loop spans 12 amino acids.

The chain recombines TRBV9 with TRBJ2-3; 8 positions match TRBD1. Germline loops: CDR1 SGDLS, CDR2 YYNGEE. This CDR3 comprises 14 residues. After removal of 3 bases from V and 2 bases from J, the junction contained 2 bases not matched to a gene. The CDR3 DNA sequence: TGTGCCAGCAGCGGGACAGGGCCCACAGATACGCAGTATTTT. Amino acid sequence: CASSGTGPTDTQYF.

The rearrangement links TRBV16 to TRBJ1-4; D gene ambiguous. There are 11 residues in the CDR3. V dropped 4 bases and J dropped 13 bases, with 10 bases sitting between them. Germline values: CDR1 KGHSY, CDR2 FQNENV. The CDR3 DNA is TGTGCCAGCAGCCCGCGGGAGCGACTGTTTTTT. It yields the protein CASSPRERLFF.

The V call is TRBV4-1, the J call TRBJ1-5; a weak D match, TRBD1 (6 bases). This CDR3 is built from 15 residues. The germline V gene encodes CDR1 MGHRA and CDR2 YSYEKL. Trimming cost V 3 bases and J 5 bases, with 14 bases left between them. The DNA for the CDR3 is TGCGCCAGCAGCCATCTCAAGGGGGGCGATCAGCCCCAGCATTTT. This encodes CASSHLKGGDQPQHF.

The rearrangement joins TRBV6-4 to TRBJ2-3, with unresolved D. CDR1 MRHNA and CDR2 SNTAGT come from the germline V gene. Trimming removed 8 bases at V and 0 bases at J, with 15 bases between. The CDR3 is 15 amino acids. As DNA, the CDR3 is TGTGCCAGCCCCTGGATGGGATTGAGCACAGATACGCAGTATTTT. This codes for CASPWMGLSTDTQYF.

The rearrangement links TRBV9 to TRBJ1-1, with TRBD1 matching over 8 bases. CDR1 SGDLS and CDR2 YYNGEE come from the germline V gene. The J segment lost 4 bases and the V segment lost 0 bases, leaving 5 bases of the junction unmatched. The CDR3 runs 15 residues. CDR3 sequence reads: CASSVGDRLGTEAFF. For the CDR3, the DNA is TGTGCCAGCAGCGTAGGGGACAGGCTTGGCACTGAAGCTTTCTTT.

The CDR3 protein is CASSSTVDEQYF. The CDR3 coding sequence is TGTGCCAGCAGCTCGACTGTGGACGAGCAGTACTTC. This chain uses TRBV13 with TRBJ2-7, with no clear D. The CDR3 contains 12 residues. V lost 4 bases and J lost 5, with 9 bases in between. The germline V gene has CDR1 PRHDT and CDR2 FYEKMQ (reference sequence). The full variable domain, with the rest looked up from reference TRBV13 and TRBJ2-7, is AAGVIQSPRHLIKEKRETATLKCYPIPRHDTVYWYQQGPGQDPQFLISFYEKMQSDKGSIPDRFSAQQFSDYHSELNMSSLELGDSALYFCASSSTVDEQYFGPGTRLTVT.

This sequence joins TRBV15 and TRBJ2-1; D tentatively fits TRBD1 or TRBD2 (5 bases each). Germline CDR1 and CDR2: LNHNV and YYDKDF (reference sequence). This CDR3 is built from 16 residues. V gave up 3 bases and J gave up 6 bases, with 18 bases separating them. The chain's CDR3 is CATSSGVGVSGNEQFF. CDR3 in DNA: TGTGCCACCAGCAGCGGGGTAGGGGTTTCGGGCAATGAGCAGTTCTTC.

V gene TRBV28 combines with J gene TRBJ1-2, with a possible D match to TRBD1 (5 bases). Germline lookup yields CDR1 MDHEN and CDR2 SYDVKM. The CDR3 length is 16 residues. Trimming removed 6 bases from V and 4 bases from J, with 21 bases in between. CDR3 residues: CASSPPSGPGLYGYTF. Here the CDR3 DNA reads TGTGCCAGCAGCCCCCCCAGTGGGCCAGGGCTCTATGGCTACACCTTC.

The chain uses TRBV7-8 and TRBJ2-7, with 7 positions matching TRBD2. Per the germline V gene, CDR1 is SGHVS and CDR2 is FQNEAQ. J gave up 5 bases and V 4 bases, and 14 bases lay outside the gene matches. This CDR3 has 16 amino acids. CDR3 region: CASSWPVGLVVHEQYF. DNA for the CDR3: TGTGCCAGCAGCTGGCCCGTCGGACTAGTTGTACACGAGCAGTACTTC.

This clone was detected once. V and J are TRBV9 and TRBJ1-2, with D perhaps matching TRBD1 (5 bases). There are 14 residues in the CDR3. Trimming took off 0 bases at V and 6 bases at J, with 12 bases between the two ends. Germline-derived CDR1 and CDR2 are SGDLS and YYNGEE. The CDR3 loop reads CASSVGTGPNGYTF. Here the CDR3 DNA reads TGTGCCAGCAGCGTAGGTACAGGCCCCAATGGCTACACCTTC. Together with reference TRBV9 and TRBJ1-2, the CDR3 gives the full variable domain: DSGVTQTPKHLITATGQRVTLRCSPRSGDLSVYWYQQSLDQGLQFLIQYYNGEERAKGNILERFSAQQFPDLHSELNLSSLELGDSALYFCASSVGTGPNGYTFGSGTRLTVV.

This clone was counted once. The chain is built from TRBV27 and TRBJ1-3; D unresolved. V was cut by 2 bases and J by 0 bases, with 8 bases left in between. CDR3 size: 15 residues. Germline V lookup: CDR1 MNHEY, CDR2 SMNVEV (reference sequence). CDR3 protein: CASSLRAYSGNTIYF. CDR3 nucleotides: TGTGCCAGCAGTTTAAGGGCCTACTCTGGAAACACCATATATTTT.

The V and J genes are TRBV7-9 and TRBJ1-2, with D unclear. The V gene lost 3 bases and the J gene lost 10 bases, with 12 bases spanning the gap. The CDR3 covers 12 residues. Germline CDR1 reads SEHNR; CDR2 reads FQNEAQ (reference sequence). CDR3 DNA sequence: TGTGCCAGCAGCTTCGGATCTCGGGACTACACCTTC. Residues: CASSFGSRDYTF.

The chain joins TRBV5-6 to TRBJ2-1; 11 nucleotides agree with TRBD2. Germline V CDR1 and CDR2: SGHDT, YYEEEE. Trimming at V came to 0 bases and at J to 7 bases, leaving 6 bases not matched to a gene. The CDR3 sequence is 16 residues long. The CDR3 protein is CASSLGLAGMYNEQFF. As DNA, the CDR3 is TGTGCCAGCAGCTTGGGACTAGCGGGAATGTATAATGAGCAGTTCTTC.

Concerning this clone: Sequence at one end of the junction differs from germline and may be a read error. The chain combines TRBV5-4 with TRBJ2-1; no definite D call. CDR3 length: 15 residues. Per the germline V gene, CDR1 is SGHNT and CDR2 is YYREEE (reference sequence). The CDR3 sequence is CASSSRFSSDNEQFF. The DNA of the CDR3 is TGTGCCAGCAGCTCCCGGTTCAGCTCCGACAATGAGCAGTTCTTC.

This sequence joins TRBV10-3 and TRBJ2-5; D perhaps matches TRBD2 (6 bases). V was trimmed by 6 bases and J by 0 bases, leaving 11 bases between them. Germline V lookup: CDR1 ENHRY, CDR2 SYGVKD. The CDR3 spans 14 residues. CDR3 bases: TGTGCCATCAGCGAGGGGAGGTACCAAGAGACCCAGTACTTC. Translated, it gives CAISEGRYQETQYF.

The chain couples TRBV28 to TRBJ1-1; D perhaps matches TRBD1 (6 bases). The germline gives CDR1 MDHEN, CDR2 SYDVKM. V lost 6 bases, J lost 1 base, and 15 bases lay in between. The CDR3 runs to 15 residues. The CDR3 nucleotides read TGTGCCAGCAGCACGAACCGGGGACAGAACACTGAAGCTTTCTTT. Its translation: CASSTNRGQNTEAFF.

V is TRBV19 and J is TRBJ2-1; D perhaps matches TRBD2 (6 bases). This CDR3 has 16 residues. Per germline, CDR1 LNHDA and CDR2 SQIVND (reference sequence). V lost 1 base and J 0 bases, leaving 10 bases between the germline ends. CDR3 bases: TGTGCCAGTAGTATAGTGGGCGGGAACTCCTACAATGAGCAGTTCTTC. Translated: CASSIVGGNSYNEQFF.